The 8 T cell receptor beta chains below all came from one sample that was sequenced in a study of cytomegalovirus exposure and HLA in healthy donors. The PCR used 60 Vbeta and 13 Jbeta primers. Profiled with immunoSEQ multiplex PCR; TCRdb holds only in-frame clones, not every one. Of roughly 150,000 clones in the sample, about 74% were seen once. The sequenced sample consisted of PBMCs. These receptors originate from a woman aged 40 to 50 in good health and CMV-seronegative.

The chain combines TRBV4-1 with TRBJ2-1, with 9 bases that match TRBD2. The CDR3 covers 16 residues. J gave up 4 bases and V 1 base, and 5 bases lay outside the gene matches. CDR1 and CDR2 (germline): MGHRA, YSYEKL. The CDR3 DNA sequence: TGCGCCAGCAGCCAAGTTCCGGCGGGGGGGTACAATGAGCAGTTCTTC. It codes for CASSQVPAGGYNEQFF.

The CDR3 nucleotides read TGCGCCAGCAGCCCAAGGACTCCCAACTACGAGCAGTACTTC. Translation gives CASSPRTPNYEQYF. This chain links TRBV5-1 with TRBJ2-7; the D gene is possibly TRBD2 (5 bases). CDR1 and CDR2 (germline): SGHRS, YFSETQ. Deletions cut 4 bases from V and 3 bases from J, with 14 bases between. The CDR3 is 14 amino acids.

The chain recombines TRBV29-1 with TRBJ2-7; 9 bases map to TRBD1. The CDR3 spans 16 residues. Germline lookup yields CDR1 SQVTM and CDR2 ANQGSEA. V lost 7 bases and J lost 3; bases outside the gene matches: 16. The CDR3 DNA reads as TGCAGCGCTAAAAAGGGGACAGGGCCCTTAGTCTACGAGCAGTACTTC. Protein: CSAKKGTGPLVYEQYF.

The DNA for the CDR3 is TGCAGCGTTCTTTTGGCAGACAGCTCCTACGAGCAGTACTTC. It yields the protein CSVLLADSSYEQYF. The chain recombines TRBV29-1 with TRBJ2-5, with D tentatively TRBD1 (5 bases). Judging by the DNA end, TRBJ2-7 fits better; the J call may be wrong. In germline, CDR1 is SQVTM, CDR2 ANQGSEA. The CDR3 loop spans 14 amino acids.

The rearrangement uses TRBV7-9 and TRBJ2-3, with TRBD2 matching 9 bases. The CDR3 totals 15 residues. V lost 2 bases and J lost 6; bases outside the gene matches: 6. Germline CDR1 reads SEHNR; CDR2 reads FQNEAQ (reference sequence). Written as DNA, the CDR3 is TGTGCCAGCAGCTTAATCCAGCGGGGGGTCGATACGCAGTATTTT. Its protein product is CASSLIQRGVDTQYF.

A few counts support this clone. The rearrangement links TRBV4-1 to TRBJ2-7, with TRBD1 identical over 10 bases. CDR3 length: 17 residues. Germline lookup yields CDR1 MGHRA and CDR2 YSYEKL. The V segment lost 3 bases and the J segment 2 bases; nucleotides outside the gene matches: 10. As DNA, the CDR3 is TGCGCCAGCAGCCAGGCCGTTACCGGGACAGGGGCCTACGAGCAGTACTTC. Its protein product is CASSQAVTGTGAYEQYF.

The V gene is TRBV25-1, the J gene TRBJ2-5, with D perhaps matching TRBD1 (6 bases). V was shortened by 1 base and J by 3 bases, with 12 bases between the two germline ends. Germline values: CDR1 MGHDK, CDR2 SYGVNS. The CDR3 consists of 15 residues. The CDR3 spells CASSELGAGKETQYF. The DNA of the CDR3 is TGTGCCAGCAGTGAATTGGGGGCCGGAAAAGAGACCCAGTACTTC. The variable domain in full, completed from reference TRBV25-1 and TRBJ2-5, reads EADIYQTPRYLVIGTGKKITLECSQTMGHDKMYWYQQDPGMELHLIHYSYGVNSTEKGDLSSESTVSRIRTEHFPLTLESARPSHTSQYLCASSELGAGKETQYFGPGTRLLVL.

This chain joins TRBV7-9 and TRBJ2-1, with TRBD2 as a possible D gene (6 bases). The CDR3 runs to 13 residues. Looked up from germline, CDR1 is SEHNR and CDR2 is FQNEAQ (reference sequence). V lost 5 bases and J 10 bases, leaving 15 bases between the germline ends. DNA of the CDR3: TGTGCCAGCAGCGCGGGGTTTACCGGGGAGCAGTTCTTC. Translated, it gives CASSAGFTGEQFF.